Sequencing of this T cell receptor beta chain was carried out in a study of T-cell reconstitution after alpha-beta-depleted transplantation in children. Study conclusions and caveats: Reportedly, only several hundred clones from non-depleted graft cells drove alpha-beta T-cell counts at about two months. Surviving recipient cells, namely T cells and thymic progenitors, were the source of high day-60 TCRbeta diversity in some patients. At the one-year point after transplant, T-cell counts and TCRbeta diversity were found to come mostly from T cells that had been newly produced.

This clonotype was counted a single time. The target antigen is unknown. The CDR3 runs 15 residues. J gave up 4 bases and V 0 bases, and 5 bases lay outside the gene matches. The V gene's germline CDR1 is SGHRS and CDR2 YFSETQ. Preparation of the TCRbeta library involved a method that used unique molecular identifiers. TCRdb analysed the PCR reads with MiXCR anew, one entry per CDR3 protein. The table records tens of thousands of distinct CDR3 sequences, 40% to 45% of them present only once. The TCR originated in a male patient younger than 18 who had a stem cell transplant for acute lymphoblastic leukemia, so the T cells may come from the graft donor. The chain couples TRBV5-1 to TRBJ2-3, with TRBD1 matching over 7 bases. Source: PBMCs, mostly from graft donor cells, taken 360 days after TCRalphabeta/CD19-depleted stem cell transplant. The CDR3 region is CASSLGRGNADTQYF. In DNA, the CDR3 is TGCGCCAGCAGCTTGGGCAGGGGGAATGCAGATACGCAGTATTTT.